This entry features one T cell receptor (beta chain) sequence. Trimming stripped 4 bases from V and 2 bases from J, with 12 bases between. The CDR3 consists of 14 residues. The germline V gene has CDR1 GTSNPN and CDR2 SVGIG (reference sequence). Using immunoSEQ multiplex PCR, the repertoire was profiled, and TCRdb retains in-frame clones only, with some absent. The sample lists approximately 14,000 clones; approximately 80% were seen once. This record belongs to a study of CD4+ T cells in melanoma. What was sequenced was cells from a culture (not recorded whether cultured in vitro). This clonotype was obtained from a human donor with melanoma. This rearrangement joins TRBV30 to TRBJ2-1; D might be TRBD1 (6 bases). The CDR3 loop reads CAWKTGDTYNEQFF. The CDR3 nucleotides are TGTGCCTGGAAGACAGGCGACACCTACAATGAGCAGTTCTTC.